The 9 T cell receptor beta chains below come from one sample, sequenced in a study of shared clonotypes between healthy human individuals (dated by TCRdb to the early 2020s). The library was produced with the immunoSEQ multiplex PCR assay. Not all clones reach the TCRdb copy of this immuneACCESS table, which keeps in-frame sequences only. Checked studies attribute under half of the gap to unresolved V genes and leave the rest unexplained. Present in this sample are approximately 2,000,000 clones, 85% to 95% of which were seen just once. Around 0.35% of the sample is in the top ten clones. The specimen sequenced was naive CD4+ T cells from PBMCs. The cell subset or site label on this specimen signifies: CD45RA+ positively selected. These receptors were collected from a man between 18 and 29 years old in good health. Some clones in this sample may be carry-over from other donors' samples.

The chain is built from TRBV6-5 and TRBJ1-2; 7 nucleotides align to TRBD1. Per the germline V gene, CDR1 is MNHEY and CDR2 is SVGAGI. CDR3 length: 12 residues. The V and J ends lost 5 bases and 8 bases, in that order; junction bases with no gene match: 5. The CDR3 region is CASSPSGGGYTF. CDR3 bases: TGTGCCAGCAGTCCTTCAGGGGGAGGCTACACCTTC.

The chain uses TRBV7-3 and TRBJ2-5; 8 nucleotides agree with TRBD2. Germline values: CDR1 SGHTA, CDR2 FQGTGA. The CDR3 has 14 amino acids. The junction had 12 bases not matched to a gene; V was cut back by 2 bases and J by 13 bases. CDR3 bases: TGTGCCAGCAGCTTAGAAGGGGTTAGCGGGATTCGGTACTTC. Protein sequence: CASSLEGVSGIRYF. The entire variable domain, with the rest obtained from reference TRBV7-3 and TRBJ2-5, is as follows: GAGVSQTPSNKVTEKGKYVELRCDPISGHTALYWYRQSLGQGPEFLIYFQGTGAADDSGLPNDRFFAVRPEGSVSTLKIQRTERGDSAVYLCASSLEGVSGIRYFGPGTRLLVL.

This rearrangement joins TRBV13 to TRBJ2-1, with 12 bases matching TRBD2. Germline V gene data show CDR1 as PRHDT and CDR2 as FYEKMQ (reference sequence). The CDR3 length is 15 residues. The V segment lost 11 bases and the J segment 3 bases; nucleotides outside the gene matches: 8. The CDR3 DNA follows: TGTGCCGCGGCCCGGACTAGCGGGATCTACAATGAGCAGTTCTTC. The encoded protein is CAAARTSGIYNEQFF.

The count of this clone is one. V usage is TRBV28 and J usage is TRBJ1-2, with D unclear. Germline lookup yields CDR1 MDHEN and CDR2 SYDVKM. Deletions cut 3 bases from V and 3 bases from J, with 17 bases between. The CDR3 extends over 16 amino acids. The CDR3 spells CASSFQMRAPHYGYTF. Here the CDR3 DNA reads TGTGCCAGCAGTTTTCAAATGAGGGCCCCCCACTATGGCTACACCTTC.

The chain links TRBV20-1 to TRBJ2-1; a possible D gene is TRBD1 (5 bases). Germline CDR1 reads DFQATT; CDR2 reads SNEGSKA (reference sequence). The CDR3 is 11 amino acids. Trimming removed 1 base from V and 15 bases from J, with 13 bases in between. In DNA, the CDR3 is TGCAGTGCTAGAGCGCAGGGCCTAGGGTTCTTC. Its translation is CSARAQGLGFF.

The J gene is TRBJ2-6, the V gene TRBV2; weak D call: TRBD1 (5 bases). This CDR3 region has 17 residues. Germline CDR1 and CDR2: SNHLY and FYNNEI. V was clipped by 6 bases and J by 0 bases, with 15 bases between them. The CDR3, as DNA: TGTGCCAGCAGCCCTGGTCAGGGTAACTCTGGGGCCAACGTCCTGACTTTC. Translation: CASSPGQGNSGANVLTF. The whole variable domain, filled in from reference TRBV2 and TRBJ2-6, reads EPEVTQTPSHQVTQMGQEVILRCVPISNHLYFYWYRQILGQKVEFLVSFYNNEISEKSEIFDDQFSVERPDGSNFTLKIRSTKLEDSAMYFCASSPGQGNSGANVLTFGAGSRLTVL.

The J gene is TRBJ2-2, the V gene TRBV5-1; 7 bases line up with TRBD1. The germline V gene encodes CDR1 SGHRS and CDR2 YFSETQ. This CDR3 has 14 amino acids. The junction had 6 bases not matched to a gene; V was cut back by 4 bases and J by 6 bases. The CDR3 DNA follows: TGCGCCAGCAGCGGGGGACAGTACCCCGGGGAGCTGTTTTTT. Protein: CASSGGQYPGELFF.

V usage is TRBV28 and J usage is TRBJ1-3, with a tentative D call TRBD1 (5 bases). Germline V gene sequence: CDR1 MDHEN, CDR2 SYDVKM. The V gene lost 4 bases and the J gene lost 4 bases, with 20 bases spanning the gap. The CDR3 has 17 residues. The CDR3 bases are TGTGCCAGCAGTTCCCCACCCTTTCGGGGCAGCGGAAACACCATATATTTT. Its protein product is CASSSPPFRGSGNTIYF.

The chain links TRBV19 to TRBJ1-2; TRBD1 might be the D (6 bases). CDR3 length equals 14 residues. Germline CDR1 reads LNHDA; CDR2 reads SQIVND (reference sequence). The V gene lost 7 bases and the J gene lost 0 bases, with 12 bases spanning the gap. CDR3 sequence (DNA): TGTGCCAGTAAGTGGGGGCGTCCTAACTATGGCTACACCTTC. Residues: CASKWGRPNYGYTF.